Each of the 27 T cell receptor beta chains below was sequenced from the same sample in a study of T cell repertoires in cytomegalovirus infection. TCRdb reanalysed the reads using MiXCR and keeps one entry per CDR3 protein. The table includes roughly 730,000 distinct CDR3 sequences, around a third detected once. Their antigens remain unidentified. Specimen: cultured PBMCs, collected from culture after CMV antigen stimulation. The source is a human donor in good health (CMV status not recorded). Some clones in this sample may be carry-over from other donors' samples.

This clonotype came up a few times. The V and J genes are TRBV6-1 and TRBJ2-1; D may be TRBD1 (5 bases). CDR1 is MNHNS and CDR2 is SASEGT in the germline V gene. Trimming stripped 5 bases from V and 1 base from J, with 12 bases between. CDR3 size: 15 residues. CDR3 amino acids: CASSYGAPSYNEQFF. The CDR3 bases are TGTGCCAGCAGTTATGGGGCGCCTTCCTACAATGAGCAGTTCTTC.

This clonotype was observed a few times. CDR3: CASSPGQGSSYEQYF. The CDR3 DNA is TGTGCCAGCAGCCCAGGGCAGGGCAGCTCCTACGAGCAGTACTTC. The V gene is TRBV11-3, the J gene TRBJ2-7; D is perhaps TRBD1 (5 bases). The germline gives CDR1 SGHNT, CDR2 YENEEA. The V and J ends lost 5 bases and 0 bases respectively, with 14 bases between them. The CDR3 spans 15 residues.

V is TRBV7-9 and J is TRBJ2-1; no firm D call. The V gene's germline CDR1 is SEHNR and CDR2 FQNEAQ (reference sequence). Trimming took 1 base from V and 8 from J, leaving 6 bases between them. The CDR3 has 12 residues. CDR3 region: CASSLVGYEQFF. The CDR3 DNA reads TGTGCCAGCAGCTTAGTTGGGTATGAGCAGTTCTTC.

This clonotype was observed a handful of times. The chain joins TRBV12-3 or TRBV12-4 to TRBJ2-2; a weak D match, TRBD1 (5 bases). This CDR3 is built from 15 residues. Trimming left V 8 bases short and J 0 bases short, with 13 bases between. The CDR3 loop is CASVPRQSNTGELFF. The CDR3 DNA sequence: TGTGCCAGCGTTCCCAGACAGTCGAACACCGGGGAGCTGTTTTTT.

This clonotype showed up many times. The chain links TRBV7-2 to TRBJ2-3, with 7 bases aligning to TRBD1. CDR3 length: 17 amino acids. CDR1 is SGHTA and CDR2 is FQGNSA in the germline V gene. V shed 5 bases and J 2 bases; nucleotides not matched to a gene: 13. CDR3 region: CASSLIIGTDPTDTQYF. CDR3 in DNA: TGTGCCAGCAGCCTCATTATCGGGACAGACCCCACAGATACGCAGTATTTT.

The genes are TRBV20-1 and TRBJ2-1; maybe TRBD1 (6 bases). CDR3 length: 14 amino acids. CDR1 is DFQATT and CDR2 is SNEGSKA in the germline V gene (reference sequence). The chain's CDR3 is CSPRGAEGYNEQFF. The CDR3 DNA reads TGCAGCCCCAGGGGAGCCGAGGGTTACAATGAGCAGTTCTTC.

The rearrangement joins TRBV19 to TRBJ2-7, with D hard to call. Germline CDR1 is LNHDA and CDR2 is SQIVND (reference sequence). There are 13 residues in the CDR3. Trimming took 4 bases from V and 7 from J, leaving 14 bases between them. CDR3 region: CASSSFPSSEQYF. In DNA form, the CDR3 reads TGTGCCAGTAGTAGTTTCCCCTCTTCGGAGCAGTACTTC.

This clonotype was observed a single time. The chain combines TRBV10-3 with TRBJ2-5; the match to TRBD2 covers 10 bases. V lost 10 bases, J lost 4 bases, and 6 bases stayed unmatched. Germline loops: CDR1 ENHRY, CDR2 SYGVKD. CDR3 length: 13 amino acids. CDR3 sequence: CASLAGERETQYF. The DNA of the CDR3 is TGTGCCAGCCTAGCGGGGGAGCGAGAGACCCAGTACTTC.

The V call is TRBV27, the J call TRBJ1-6, with TRBD1 matching over 8 bases. Germline CDR1 and CDR2: MNHEY and SMNVEV (reference sequence). The ends lost 2 bases at V and 1 base at J; junction bases unmatched: 1. The CDR3 is 16 residues long. The CDR3 DNA sequence: TGTGCCAGCAGTTTACGACAGGGGTCCTATAATTCACCCCTCCACTTT. Its translation: CASSLRQGSYNSPLHF.

This clonotype was seen a handful of times. This chain links TRBV7-9 with TRBJ2-1; D is uncertain. This CDR3 is built from 18 residues. Germline CDR1 and CDR2: SEHNR and FQNEAQ (reference sequence). V was shortened by 1 base and J by 0 bases, with 16 bases between the two germline ends. The CDR3 DNA follows: TGTGCCAGCAGCTTAGAACAACGTACATATCTCTCCTACAATGAGCAGTTCTTC. It specifies CASSLEQRTYLSYNEQFF.

The chain combines TRBV20-1 with TRBJ2-5, with 14 positions matching TRBD2. Germline assignment: CDR1 DFQATT and CDR2 SNEGSKA (reference sequence). Germline trimming cut 3 bases from V and 2 bases from J; bases unmatched to any gene: 5. The CDR3 runs 16 residues. In DNA, the CDR3 is TGCAGTGCTAGGGGACTAGCGGGAGAGGAACAAGAGACCCAGTACTTC. Amino acid sequence: CSARGLAGEEQETQYF.

This clonotype was seen ten or more times. V gene TRBV7-2 combines with J gene TRBJ2-7; 7 bases fit TRBD1. Trimming cost V 3 bases and J 1 base; bases outside gene matches: 3. The CDR3 totals 14 residues. In germline, CDR1 is SGHTA, CDR2 FQGNSA. This chain's CDR3 is CASSFRTGSYEQYF. The CDR3 DNA reads as TGTGCCAGCAGCTTTAGGACAGGATCCTACGAGCAGTACTTC.

In its sample, this clonotype was seen many times. The V gene is TRBV7-2, the J gene TRBJ2-2; D unclear. The CDR3 length is 15 residues. V was pared by 1 base and J by 6 bases, with 12 bases between. Per germline, CDR1 SGHTA and CDR2 FQGNSA. The CDR3 here is CASSLEALKSGELFF. CDR3 nucleotides: TGTGCCAGCAGCTTAGAGGCATTGAAGTCCGGGGAGCTGTTTTTT.

The V and J genes are TRBV27 and TRBJ2-3, with a possible D match to TRBD2 (6 bases). Trimming left V 2 bases short and J 7 bases short, with 13 bases between. Per germline, CDR1 MNHEY and CDR2 SMNVEV (reference sequence). The CDR3 extends over 14 amino acids. CDR3 nucleotides: TGTGCCAGCAGTTTACGTGCGGGAAGAAATACGCAGTATTTT. Residues: CASSLRAGRNTQYF.

This chain uses TRBV15 with TRBJ2-7; possibly TRBD1 for D (5 bases). The length of the CDR3 is 13 residues. V lost 5 bases and J 1 base, leaving 9 bases between the germline ends. The germline CDR1 and CDR2 sequences are LNHNV and YYDKDF (reference sequence). In DNA form, the CDR3 reads TGTGCCACCAGCGGCAGGGATTCCTACGAGCAGTACTTC. As protein: CATSGRDSYEQYF.

The rearrangement uses TRBV18 and TRBJ2-5; possibly TRBD2 for D (6 bases). Trimming pared 3 bases from V and 0 bases from J, leaving 14 bases between. The CDR3 sequence is 16 residues long. Germline lookup yields CDR1 KGHSH and CDR2 LQKENI. This CDR3 is CASSPYYGGNQETQYF. The DNA of the CDR3 is TGTGCCAGCTCACCTTACTATGGGGGGAACCAAGAGACCCAGTACTTC. The variable domain in full, completed from reference TRBV18 and TRBJ2-5, reads NAGVMQNPRHLVRRRGQEARLRCSPMKGHSHVYWYRQLPEEGLKFMVYLQKENIIDESGMPKERFSAEFPKEGPSILRIQQVVRGDSAAYFCASSPYYGGNQETQYFGPGTRLLVL.

This chain links TRBV5-1 with TRBJ1-6; 7 bases line up with TRBD1. The CDR3 sequence is 14 residues long. Trimming took 4 bases from V and 10 from J; bases not matched to a gene: 8. Germline CDR1 reads SGHRS; CDR2 reads YFSETQ. Written as DNA, the CDR3 is TGCGCCAGCAGCCCGGGGGACAGTCGCTCACCCCTCCACTTT. It translates to CASSPGDSRSPLHF.

This clonotype was found once. The CDR3 protein is CASGLVQAGRSEAFF. DNA for the CDR3: TGTGCTAGTGGTTTGGTTCAGGCCGGTAGGTCTGAAGCTTTCTTT. The chain joins TRBV12-5 to TRBJ1-1; D not certain. There are 15 residues in the CDR3. Per the germline V gene, CDR1 is LGHNT and CDR2 is FRNRAP. Trimming left V 0 bases short and J 6 bases short, with 14 bases between.

This clonotype has a handful of counts. CDR3 coding DNA: TGTGCCAGCAGGAGGATTAATGAGCAGTTCTTC. Translated, it gives CASRRINEQFF. V gene TRBV6-2 or TRBV6-3 combines with J gene TRBJ2-1; D gene unclear. V dropped 6 bases and J dropped 7 bases, with 7 bases sitting between them. Germline lookup yields CDR1 MNHEY and CDR2 SVGEGT. The CDR3 length is 11 residues.

V is TRBV28 and J is TRBJ2-1; tentative D call: TRBD2 (5 bases). CDR3 length: 14 amino acids. V was cut by 4 bases and J by 8 bases, with 15 bases left in between. The germline gives CDR1 MDHEN, CDR2 SYDVKM. The CDR3 DNA is TGTGCCAGCAGTTGGCGGAGCGGAGGCGATGAGCAGTTCTTC. The encoded protein is CASSWRSGGDEQFF. The whole variable domain, remainder taken from reference TRBV28 and TRBJ2-1, is DVKVTQSSRYLVKRTGEKVFLECVQDMDHENMFWYRQDPGLGLRLIYFSYDVKMKEKGDIPEGYSVSREKKERFSLILESASTNQTSMYLCASSWRSGGDEQFFGPGTRLTVL.

The chain carries TRBV29-1 and TRBJ2-1; the D gene is possibly TRBD2 (6 bases). The CDR3 is 13 residues long. Germline CDR1 reads SQVTM; CDR2 reads ANQGSEA. V lost 8 bases to trimming and J lost 0 bases, with 11 bases between them. CDR3 DNA: TGCAGCTCCGGGACTGGCTCCTACAATGAGCAGTTCTTC. This codes for CSSGTGSYNEQFF.

In its sample, this clonotype was seen once. This chain connects TRBV7-2 to TRBJ1-1, with 7 nucleotides matching TRBD1. Germline V gives CDR1 SGHTA, CDR2 FQGNSA. The CDR3 is made up of 13 amino acids. After removal of 7 bases from V and 9 bases from J, the junction contained 11 bases not matched to a gene. The CDR3 bases are TGTGCCAGCATCCCCGACCGACAGGGAAAAGCTTTCTTT. It translates to CASIPDRQGKAFF.

V gene TRBV6-6 combines with J gene TRBJ1-4; D is unclear. The germline CDR1 and CDR2 sequences are MNHNY and SVGAGI (reference sequence). This CDR3 is 15 amino acids long. Trimming removed 5 bases at V and 2 bases at J, with 12 bases between. CDR3 protein: CASSHQTSTNEKLFF. CDR3 in DNA: TGTGCCAGCAGTCATCAGACGAGTACTAATGAAAAACTGTTTTTT.

This clonotype showed up many times. The J gene is TRBJ1-1, the V gene TRBV7-6, with 8 bases identical to TRBD1. The J segment lost 4 bases and the V segment lost 0 bases, leaving 4 bases of the junction unmatched. The CDR3 is made up of 15 amino acids. Germline CDR1 is SGHVS and CDR2 is FNYEAQ. The CDR3 region is CASSLAPGGTTEAFF. The CDR3 DNA reads as TGTGCCAGCAGCTTAGCCCCAGGGGGCACCACTGAAGCTTTCTTT.

The chain couples TRBV5-6 to TRBJ2-2, with no clear D. This CDR3 has 15 residues. V lost 0 bases and J 1 base, leaving 7 bases between the germline ends. Germline V gene data show CDR1 as SGHDT and CDR2 as YYEEEE. CDR3 DNA: TGTGCCAGCAGCTTGGCCCCCAAGAACACCGGGGAGCTGTTTTTT. Translating gives CASSLAPKNTGELFF.

The chain couples TRBV28 to TRBJ2-7; possible D gene TRBD2, 6 bases. CDR3 length equals 15 residues. Between the trimmed V and J ends, which lost 5 bases and 7 bases, there was a span of 21 bases. Germline CDR1 MDHEN, CDR2 SYDVKM. CDR3 sequence (DNA): TGTGCCAGCAGTCCCCCAGGAGGGGATCTACGAGAGCAGTACTTC. Translated, it gives CASSPPGGDLREQYF.

V and J are TRBV12-3 or TRBV12-4 and TRBJ2-6; no firm D call. The ends were cut back, 8 bases at V and 0 bases at J, with 5 bases in the middle. The CDR3 length is 13 residues. CDR3 nucleotides: TGTGCCAGCCTTTACTCTGGGGCCAACGTCCTGACTTTC. Its protein product is CASLYSGANVLTF.